This TCR beta chain was captured in a study of shared T cell receptors in the human thymus. This table comes from immunoSEQ multiplex PCR, and its TCRdb copy is limited to in-frame clones, with some not included. The data contain roughly 660,000 clones, around 89% of them singletons. From germline, CDR1 is LNHNV and CDR2 YYDKDF (reference sequence). V trimming: 8 bases; J trimming: 1 base; junction bases outside the gene matches: 8. The CDR3 consists of 15 residues. The same data also contributed to another study, on human thymus T cells. Per that study: Corrective heart surgery yielded resections, and these provided the thymus tissue.

Sequenced material: thymocytes. The sequence came from a boy under three years old with a congenital heart defect. The rearrangement links TRBV15 to TRBJ2-5; 9 positions match TRBD2. As DNA, the CDR3 is TGTGCCACCCGAAAGACTAGCGGAGGCCAAGAGACCCAGTACTTC. Its translation: CATRKTSGGQETQYF.